The subject of this entry is one T cell receptor beta chain. Its target is unknown. This entry is derived from a study of T cell repertoires in cytomegalovirus infection. Study information: HLA-C-restricted CMV epitopes, recently identified, and well-studied HLA-B-restricted ones were used by the study. Public TCR beta signatures were indicative of both CMV infection and a matching HLA type.

Whole-study results and caveats: CMV carriers having the relevant HLA were flagged by cumulative public TCR beta family frequency. Ex vivo responses were dominated by HLA-C-restricted CMV-specific TCR beta clonotypes.

From the reads, TCRdb called clonotypes with MiXCR, one entry per CDR3 protein. The profile shows approximately 1,000,000 distinct CDR3 sequences, less than 40% of them singletons. V lost 6 bases and J lost 3; bases outside the gene matches: 6. The CDR3 covers 16 residues. This chain joins TRBV12-3 or TRBV12-4 and TRBJ2-3; 13 bases agree with TRBD2. The specimen was cultured CD8+ T cells from PBMCs, collected from culture after CMV antigen stimulation. This TCR was recovered from a human donor in good health (CMV status not recorded). Some clones in this sample may be carry-over from other donors' samples. CDR3 in amino acids: CASRTSGGAPTDTQYF. The CDR3 nucleotides are TGTGCCAGCAGAACTAGCGGGGGGGCCCCGACAGATACGCAGTATTTT.